This T cell receptor beta chain was captured by sequencing in a study of blood T cell repertoires in COVID-19. Looking at the study overall: Sources were T cells, B-cell-depleted T cells, or PBMCs; the material itself was cDNA or gDNA.

In germline, CDR1 is LNHDA, CDR2 SQIVND (reference sequence). V lost 7 bases to trimming and J lost 0 bases; unmatched junction nucleotides: 12. There are 17 residues in the CDR3. Clones were sequenced by immunoSEQ multiplex PCR, and TCRdb holds only the in-frame ones, with some missing. The profile covers 300,000 to 400,000 clones, with 87% appearing a single time and 2.3% taken by the ten largest. Sequences were obtained from peripheral blood. The clonotype comes from an older woman with COVID-19, enrolled during active disease. The chain carries TRBV19 and TRBJ1-5, with 7 bases identical to TRBD1. CDR3 coding DNA: TGTGCCAGTACCACTTACACAGGGGAATATAGCAATCAGCCCCAGCATTTT. Its protein is CASTTYTGEYSNQPQHF.